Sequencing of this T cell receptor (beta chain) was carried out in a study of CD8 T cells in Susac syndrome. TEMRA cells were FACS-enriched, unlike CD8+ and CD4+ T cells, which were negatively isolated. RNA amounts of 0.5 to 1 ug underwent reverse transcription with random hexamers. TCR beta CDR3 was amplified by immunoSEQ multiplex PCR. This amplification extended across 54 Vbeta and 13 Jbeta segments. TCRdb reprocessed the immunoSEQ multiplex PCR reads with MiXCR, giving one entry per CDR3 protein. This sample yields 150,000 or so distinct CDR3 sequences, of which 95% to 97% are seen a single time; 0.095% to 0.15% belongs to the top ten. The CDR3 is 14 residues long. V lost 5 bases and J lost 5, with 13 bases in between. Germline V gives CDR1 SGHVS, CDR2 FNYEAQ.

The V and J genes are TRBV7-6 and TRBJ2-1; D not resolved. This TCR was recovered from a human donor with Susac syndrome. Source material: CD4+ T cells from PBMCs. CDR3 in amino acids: CASSLSGRDNEQFF. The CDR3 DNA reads TGTGCCAGCAGCCTCTCAGGACGGGACAATGAGCAGTTCTTC. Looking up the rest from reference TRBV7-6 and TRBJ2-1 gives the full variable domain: GAGVSQSPRYKVTKRGQDVALRCDPISGHVSLYWYRQALGQGPEFLTYFNYEAQQDKSGLPNDRFSAERPEGSISTLTIQRTEQRDSAMYRCASSLSGRDNEQFFGPGTRLTVL.